These T cell receptor beta chains were read from a single sample in a study of shared clonotypes between healthy human individuals. Method: immunoSEQ multiplex PCR; TCRdb's copy keeps in-frame clones and lacks some. Among some 1,400,000 clones listed, roughly 95% were seen once. Material for sequencing was naive CD4+ T cells sorted from blood. These receptors all come from a man aged 25 to 40 in good health. Each CDR3 is given with its conserved first and last residue. D genes are given only for firm matches. A clone size is listed for some rows: how often the clone was seen (once, few, many), or a class if it is expanded.

-	TRBJ1-5	TRBV19	-	CAGPQGFGDSNQPQHF	TGTGCCGGCCCCCAGGGGTTTGGGGATAGCAATCAGCCCCAGCATTTT
-	TRBJ2-7	TRBV28	-	CASRPTESYEQYF	TGTGCCAGCAGACCGACAGAATCCTACGAGCAGTACTTC
-	TRBJ1-1	TRBV28	-	CASSLFRGSTEAFF	TGTGCCAGCAGTTTATTCCGGGGTAGCACTGAAGCTTTCTTT
-	TRBJ2-3	TRBV5-1	-	CASSFSLDTQYF	TGCGCCAGCAGCTTTTCTTTGGATACGCAGTATTTT
-	TRBJ2-1	TRBV25-1	-	CASEAVELSYNEQFF	TGTGCCAGCGAAGCGGTGGAGCTATCCTACAATGAGCAGTTCTTC
-	TRBJ2-7	TRBV28	TRBD2	CASSLLAGGAYEQYF	TGTGCCAGCAGTTTATTGGCGGGAGGGGCCTACGAGCAGTACTTC
-	TRBJ2-1	TRBV4-1	-	CASSQISGEKWFF	TGCGCCAGCAGCCAAATTTCGGGGGAAAAGTGGTTCTTC
once	TRBJ2-3	TRBV15	-	CATSRPIARAGTDTQYF	TGTGCCACCAGCAGACCCATCGCGAGGGCGGGCACAGATACGCAGTATTTT
-	TRBJ1-3	TRBV4-1	-	CASSQRYSGNTIYF	TGCGCCAGCAGCCAAAGATACTCTGGAAACACCATATATTTT
-	TRBJ2-2	TRBV7-9	TRBD1	CASSPQDRGTGELFF	TGTGCCAGCAGCCCCCAGGACAGGGGCACCGGGGAGCTGTTTTTT
-	TRBJ1-2	TRBV6-1	-	CASSPAGQGAYGYTF	TGTGCCAGCAGTCCAGCCGGCCAGGGCGCGTATGGCTACACCTTC
once	TRBJ2-5	TRBV29-1	-	CSVEGSQETQYF	TGCAGCGTTGAGGGGTCCCAAGAGACCCAGTACTTC
-	TRBJ2-1	TRBV6-1	-	CASSEQGSNSNEQFF	TGTGCCAGCAGTGAGCAGGGATCAAACTCCAATGAGCAGTTCTTC
-	TRBJ2-1	TRBV11-2	TRBD2	CASRLLAGGNNEQFF	TGTGCCAGCAGGTTACTAGCGGGAGGAAACAATGAGCAGTTCTTC
-	TRBJ2-2	TRBV2	TRBD2	CARALAGGSATGELFF	TGTGCCAGGGCACTAGCGGGAGGATCGGCCACCGGGGAGCTGTTTTTT
-	TRBJ1-3	TRBV19	-	CASLDRERSGNTIYF	TGTGCCAGTCTAGACAGAGAGCGCTCTGGAAACACCATATATTTT
-	TRBJ1-5	TRBV6-6	TRBD1	CASRRQGGSNQPQHF	TGTGCCAGCAGGCGACAGGGGGGTAGCAATCAGCCCCAGCATTTT
-	TRBJ2-3	TRBV10-3	-	CAISEPRDSATDTQYF	TGTGCCATCAGTGAGCCCCGGGACTCCGCCACAGATACGCAGTATTTT
-	TRBJ1-2	TRBV7-9	-	CASTSDSAQAAVYGYTF	TGTGCCAGCACCTCAGACAGTGCTCAGGCTGCGGTCTATGGCTACACCTTC
-	TRBJ1-2	TRBV7-2	-	CASSLEVRSGYTF	TGTGCCAGCAGCTTAGAAGTTAGGTCTGGCTACACCTTC
-	TRBJ1-1	TRBV4-1	-	CASSQTSARGRNTEAFF	TGCGCCAGCAGCCAAACCAGTGCCCGGGGCCGAAACACTGAAGCTTTCTTT
-	TRBJ2-2	TRBV28	-	CASTPDTGELFF	TGTGCCAGCACCCCTGACACCGGGGAGCTGTTTTTT
-	TRBJ2-1	TRBV25-1	-	CASSERVEQFF	TGTGCCAGCAGTGAAAGGGTTGAGCAGTTCTTC
-	TRBJ2-7	TRBV2	TRBD2	CASRGSGSSYEQYF	TGTGCCAGCAGGGGGAGCGGGAGTTCCTACGAGCAGTACTTC
-	TRBJ2-3	TRBV5-1	TRBD2	CASSLGLAGDADTQYF	TGCGCCAGCAGCTTGGGACTAGCGGGAGATGCAGATACGCAGTATTTT
-	TRBJ1-1	TRBV6-5	TRBD1	CASSYSRGPGNTEAFF	TGTGCCAGCAGTTACTCGAGGGGGCCAGGGAACACTGAAGCTTTCTTT
once	TRBJ2-1	TRBV7-2	-	CASSLTAREQFF	TGTGCCAGCAGCCTTACCGCTCGGGAGCAGTTCTTC
-	TRBJ2-2	TRBV10-1	TRBD2	CASRPGTSGRYTGELFF	TGCGCCAGCAGACCCGGGACTAGCGGGAGGTACACCGGGGAGCTGTTTTTT
once	TRBJ1-4	TRBV6-1	-	CASRLNQATNEKLFF	TGTGCCAGCAGGCTCAACCAGGCAACTAATGAAAAACTGTTTTTT
-	TRBJ1-1	TRBV28	TRBD1	CASSSQGAKAFF	TGTGCCAGCAGTTCCCAGGGGGCTAAAGCTTTCTTT
-	TRBJ1-4	TRBV27	TRBD1	CASSLRDSLATNEKLFF	TGTGCCAGCAGTTTGAGGGACAGCCTGGCAACTAATGAAAAACTGTTTTTT
-	TRBJ2-7	TRBV6-5	-	CASSYYLGGAYEQYF	TGTGCCAGCAGTTACTACTTGGGGGGCGCGTACGAGCAGTACTTC
-	TRBJ2-7	TRBV2	-	CASSEGGINRDKAGSYEQYF	TGTGCCAGCAGTGAAGGAGGGATAAATAGGGATAAGGCTGGTTCCTACGAGCAGTACTTC
-	TRBJ2-7	TRBV28	-	CASSLGGLSSYEQYF	TGTGCCAGCAGTTTAGGCGGGTTAAGCTCCTACGAGCAGTACTTC
-	TRBJ2-7	TRBV28	-	CASSRAVGLFPGQYF	TGTGCCAGCAGTCGGGCGGTGGGACTTTTCCCAGGGCAGTACTTC
-	TRBJ2-7	TRBV6-1	-	CASSVYHPSYEQYF	TGTGCCAGCAGTGTTTACCACCCGTCCTACGAGCAGTACTTC
-	TRBJ1-4	TRBV5-1	TRBD1	CASRQGRDEKLFF	TGCGCCAGCAGACAGGGGCGCGATGAAAAACTGTTTTTT
-	TRBJ1-5	TRBV10-1	TRBD1	CASSDQTRDRGNQPQHF	TGCGCCAGCAGTGATCAGACCCGGGACAGGGGCAATCAGCCCCAGCATTTT
-	TRBJ2-7	TRBV5-6	-	CASSSYRVYEQYF	TGTGCCAGCAGCTCCTACAGGGTCTACGAGCAGTACTTC
-	TRBJ1-1	TRBV4-2	-	CASSLGIREASTEAFF	TGTGCCAGCAGCTTGGGGATTAGGGAAGCGAGCACTGAAGCTTTCTTT
-	TRBJ2-1	TRBV19	TRBD2	CASSIGRGVPEQFF	TGTGCCAGTAGTATAGGGCGGGGGGTTCCTGAGCAGTTCTTC
-	TRBJ2-2	TRBV7-8	TRBD2	CASSLTGLADTGELFF	TGTGCCAGCAGCCTTACGGGACTAGCTGACACCGGGGAGCTGTTTTTT
-	TRBJ2-1	TRBV7-2	TRBD2	CASSSRPGLALDNEQFF	TGTGCCAGCAGCTCCCGGCCGGGACTAGCGCTTGACAATGAGCAGTTCTTC
-	TRBJ2-6	TRBV6-1	-	CASSEMRAGANVLTF	TGTGCCAGCAGTGAAATGAGGGCTGGGGCCAACGTCCTGACTTTC
-	TRBJ2-1	TRBV18	-	CASSRTDNEQFF	TGTGCCAGCTCACGGACGGACAATGAGCAGTTCTTC
-	TRBJ2-2	TRBV6-6	-	CASSSENTGELFF	TGTGCCAGCAGTTCTGAAAACACCGGGGAGCTGTTTTTT
-	TRBJ1-4	TRBV27	-	CASSSLRQKLKLFF	TGTGCCAGCAGTTCCCTCCGACAGAAACTAAAACTGTTTTTT
once	TRBJ2-7	TRBV18	TRBD1	CASSPTGGEQYF	TGTGCCAGCTCACCAACAGGGGGCGAGCAGTACTTC
-	TRBJ2-5	TRBV7-2	-	CASSLHGPSQETQYF	TGTGCCAGCAGCCTACACGGCCCTTCTCAAGAGACCCAGTACTTC
few	TRBJ2-7	TRBV5-1	TRBD2	CASSLVAGGPLEQYF	TGCGCCAGCAGCTTGGTAGCGGGAGGGCCACTCGAGCAGTACTTC
-	TRBJ2-3	TRBV5-1	-	CASSISLDTQYF	TGCGCCAGCAGCATTTCTTTAGATACGCAGTATTTT
-	TRBJ2-3	TRBV5-4	-	CASSLATSTDTQYF	TGTGCCAGCAGCTTGGCCACCTCCACAGATACGCAGTATTTT
-	TRBJ2-1	TRBV9	TRBD2	CASSVVGSGSYNEQFF	TGTGCCAGCAGCGTAGTGGGGAGCGGGAGCTACAATGAGCAGTTCTTC